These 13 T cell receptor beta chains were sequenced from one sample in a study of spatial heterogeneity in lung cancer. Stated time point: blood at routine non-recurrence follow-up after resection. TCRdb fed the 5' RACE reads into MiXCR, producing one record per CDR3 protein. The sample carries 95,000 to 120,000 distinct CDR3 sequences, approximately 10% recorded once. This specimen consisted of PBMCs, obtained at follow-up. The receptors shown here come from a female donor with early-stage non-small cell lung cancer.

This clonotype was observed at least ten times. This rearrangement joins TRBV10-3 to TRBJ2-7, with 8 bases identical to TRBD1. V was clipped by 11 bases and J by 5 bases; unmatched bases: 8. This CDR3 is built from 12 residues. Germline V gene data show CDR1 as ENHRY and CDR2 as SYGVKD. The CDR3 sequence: CASSGTGNEQYV. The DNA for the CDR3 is TGTGCCTCTTCCGGGACAGGCAACGAGCAGTACGTC.

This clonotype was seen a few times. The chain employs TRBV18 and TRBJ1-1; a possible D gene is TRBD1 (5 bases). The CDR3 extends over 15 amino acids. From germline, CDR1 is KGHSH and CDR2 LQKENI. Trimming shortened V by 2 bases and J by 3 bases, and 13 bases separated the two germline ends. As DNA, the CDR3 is TGTGCCAGCTCACCAAATCCGGGGACCGACACTGAAGCTTTCTTT. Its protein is CASSPNPGTDTEAFF.

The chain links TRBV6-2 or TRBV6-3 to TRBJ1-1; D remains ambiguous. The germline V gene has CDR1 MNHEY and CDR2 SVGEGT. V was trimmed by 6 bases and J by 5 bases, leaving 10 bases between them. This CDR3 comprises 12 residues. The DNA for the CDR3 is TGTGCCAGCAGAGGGCTCCGGACTGAAGCTTTCTTT. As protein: CASRGLRTEAFF.

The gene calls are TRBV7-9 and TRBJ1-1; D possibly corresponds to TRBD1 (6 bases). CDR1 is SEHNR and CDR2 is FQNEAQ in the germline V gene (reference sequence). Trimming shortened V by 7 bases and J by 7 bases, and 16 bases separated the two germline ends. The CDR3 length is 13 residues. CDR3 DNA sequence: TGTGCCAGCATCATAGCGGGGGCCATTGAAGCTTTCTTT. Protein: CASIIAGAIEAFF.

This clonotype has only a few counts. In DNA, the CDR3 is TGCGCCAGCAGCTCGTCCGGACGGTCTGGGGCCAACGTCCTGACTTTC. Protein product: CASSSSGRSGANVLTF. V and J are TRBV5-1 and TRBJ2-6; D is unclear. CDR1 and CDR2 from the germline V gene are SGHRS and YFSETQ. The CDR3 is made up of 16 amino acids. Trimming left V 3 bases short and J 1 base short, with 11 bases between.

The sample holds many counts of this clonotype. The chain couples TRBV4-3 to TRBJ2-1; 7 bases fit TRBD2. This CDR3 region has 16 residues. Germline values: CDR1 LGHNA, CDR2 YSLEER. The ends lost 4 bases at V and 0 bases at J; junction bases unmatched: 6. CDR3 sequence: CASSPRLAGSYNEQFF. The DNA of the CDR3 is TGCGCCAGCAGCCCGCGACTAGCCGGCTCCTACAATGAGCAGTTCTTC.

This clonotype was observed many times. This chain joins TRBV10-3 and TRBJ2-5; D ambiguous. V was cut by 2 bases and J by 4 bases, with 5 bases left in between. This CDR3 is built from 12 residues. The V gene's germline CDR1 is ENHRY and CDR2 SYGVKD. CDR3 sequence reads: CAISETSETQYF. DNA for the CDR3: TGTGCCATCAGTGAGACCTCAGAGACCCAGTACTTC.

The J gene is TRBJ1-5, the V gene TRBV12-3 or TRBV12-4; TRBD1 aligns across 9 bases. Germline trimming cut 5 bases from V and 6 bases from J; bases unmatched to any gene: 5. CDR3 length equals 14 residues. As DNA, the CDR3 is TGTGCCAGCAGTGTTACAGGGGGCACTCAGCCCCAGCATTTT. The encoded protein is CASSVTGGTQPQHF.

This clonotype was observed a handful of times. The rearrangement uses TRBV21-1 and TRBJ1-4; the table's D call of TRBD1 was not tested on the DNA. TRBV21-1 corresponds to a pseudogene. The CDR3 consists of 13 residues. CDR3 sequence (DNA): TGTGCCAGCAGCAAAGGGACAGGGGAAAAACTGTTTTTT. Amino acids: CASSKGTGEKLFF.

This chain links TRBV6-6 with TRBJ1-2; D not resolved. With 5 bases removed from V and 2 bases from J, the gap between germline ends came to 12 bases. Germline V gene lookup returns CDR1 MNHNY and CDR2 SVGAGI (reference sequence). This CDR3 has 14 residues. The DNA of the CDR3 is TGTGCCAGCAGTACTACAACCTCCAACTATGGCTACACCTTC. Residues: CASSTTTSNYGYTF.

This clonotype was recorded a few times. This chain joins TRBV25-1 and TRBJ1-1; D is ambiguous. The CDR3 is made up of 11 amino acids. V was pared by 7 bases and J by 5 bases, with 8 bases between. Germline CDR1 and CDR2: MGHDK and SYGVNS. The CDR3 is CASTRATEAFF. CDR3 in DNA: TGTGCCAGCACGAGGGCGACTGAAGCTTTCTTT. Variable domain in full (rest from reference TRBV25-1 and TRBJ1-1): EADIYQTPRYLVIGTGKKITLECSQTMGHDKMYWYQQDPGMELHLIHYSYGVNSTEKGDLSSESTVSRIRTEHFPLTLESARPSHTSQYLCASTRATEAFFGQGTRLTVV.

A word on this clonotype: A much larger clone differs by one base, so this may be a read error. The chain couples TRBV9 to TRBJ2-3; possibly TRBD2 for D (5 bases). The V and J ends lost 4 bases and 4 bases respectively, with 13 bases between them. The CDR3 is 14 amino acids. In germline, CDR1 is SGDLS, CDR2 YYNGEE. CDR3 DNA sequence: TGTGCCAGCAGCCTCGGGGAAAGCGCAGATACGCAGTATTTT. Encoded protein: CASSLGESADTQYF.

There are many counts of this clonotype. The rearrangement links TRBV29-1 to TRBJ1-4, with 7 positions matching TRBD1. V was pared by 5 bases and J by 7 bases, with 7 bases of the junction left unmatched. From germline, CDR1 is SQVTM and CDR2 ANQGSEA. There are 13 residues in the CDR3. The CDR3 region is CSVSDRQAEKLFF. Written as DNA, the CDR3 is TGCAGCGTTTCGGACAGGCAAGCTGAAAAACTGTTTTTT.